The source of this T cell receptor beta chain is a study of shared clonotypes between healthy human individuals. The CDR3 has 15 amino acids. Trimming shortened V by 4 bases and J by 0 bases, and 10 bases separated the two germline ends. Germline V lookup: CDR1 SGHVS, CDR2 FQNEAQ. The deep-level immunoSEQ assay was used. Profiling relied on immunoSEQ multiplex PCR, and the TCRdb table lists in-frame clones only, not all of them. This table holds 1.6 million or so clones, approximately 96% found once. Subsets obtained from CD4+ cells comprised CD45RA+ naive and CD45RA-negative memory cells. This clone was counted once.

The chain couples TRBV7-8 to TRBJ1-3; possibly TRBD1 for D (5 bases). Sequenced: naive CD4+ T cells sorted from blood. Sample subset: CD45RA+ positively selected. This sequence originates from a man aged 30-40 years in good health. CDR3 loop: CASSSQTDSGNTIYF. The CDR3 DNA reads TGTGCCAGCAGCTCCCAGACAGACTCTGGAAACACCATATATTTT.